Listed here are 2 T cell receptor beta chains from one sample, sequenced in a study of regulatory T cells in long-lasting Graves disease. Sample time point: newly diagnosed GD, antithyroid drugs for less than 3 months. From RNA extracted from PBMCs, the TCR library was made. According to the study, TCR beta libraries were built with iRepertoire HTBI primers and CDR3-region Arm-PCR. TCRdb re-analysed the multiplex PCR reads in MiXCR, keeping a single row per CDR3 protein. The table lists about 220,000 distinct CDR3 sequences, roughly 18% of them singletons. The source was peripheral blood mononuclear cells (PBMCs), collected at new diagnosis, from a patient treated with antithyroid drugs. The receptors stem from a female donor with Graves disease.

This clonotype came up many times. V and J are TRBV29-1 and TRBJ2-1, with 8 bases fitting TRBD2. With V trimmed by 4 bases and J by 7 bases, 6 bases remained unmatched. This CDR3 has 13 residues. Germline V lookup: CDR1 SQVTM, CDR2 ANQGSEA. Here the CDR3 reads CSVGPSGRNEQFF. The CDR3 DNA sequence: TGCAGCGTTGGGCCTAGCGGGCGGAATGAGCAGTTCTTC.

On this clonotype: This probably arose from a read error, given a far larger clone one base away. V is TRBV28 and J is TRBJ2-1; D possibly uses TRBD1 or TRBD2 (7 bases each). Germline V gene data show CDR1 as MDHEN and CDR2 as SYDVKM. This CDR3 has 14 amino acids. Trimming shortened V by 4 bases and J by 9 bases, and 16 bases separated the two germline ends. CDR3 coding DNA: TGTGCCAGCAGTTATGGGGGGAGGGGGCGTGAGCAGTTCTTC. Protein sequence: CASSYGGRGREQFF.